This is a list of T cell receptor beta chains from one sample in a study of blood T cell repertoires in COVID-19. This table comes from immunoSEQ multiplex PCR, and its TCRdb copy is limited to in-frame clones, with some not included. The table records 20,000 to 25,000 clones, about 90% of them present only once. The sequencing sample was made of peripheral blood. These receptors were obtained from a woman aged 80 or over with active COVID-19. Both conserved end residues are part of each CDR3. A D gene is named only where the DNA matches it firmly. Clone size is not always given. Where it is, it says once, few, many or a class for expanded clones.

J: TRBJ1-1; size: NA; D: TRBD1; V: TRBV6-6; DNA: TGTGCCAGCAGTTCGGACAGGACTGAAGCTTTCTTT; CDR3: CASSSDRTEAFF
J: TRBJ1-3; size: once; D: NA; V: TRBV12-3/TRBV12-4; DNA: TGTGGCGGTGCAGGGCTGTCTGGAAACACCATATATTTT; CDR3: CGGAGLSGNTIYF
J: TRBJ1-1; size: NA; D: NA; V: TRBV7-2; DNA: TGTGCCAGCAGCTCATCCTCGGTTAACACTGAAGCTTTCTTT; CDR3: CASSSSSVNTEAFF
J: TRBJ1-2; size: NA; D: TRBD1; V: TRBV10-3; DNA: TGTGCCATCAGTGGAGGGACAGCTTATGGCTACACCTTC; CDR3: CAISGGTAYGYTF
J: TRBJ2-5; size: NA; D: NA; V: TRBV30; DNA: TGTGCCTGGAGTCCGGGAAGGGAGGAGACCCAGTACTTC; CDR3: CAWSPGREETQYF
J: TRBJ2-2; size: once; D: TRBD1; V: TRBV2; DNA: TGTGCCAGCAGTGTGGGACAGGGAGCGGCCGGGGAGCTGTTTTTT; CDR3: CASSVGQGAAGELFF
J: TRBJ2-7; size: NA; D: NA; V: TRBV4-1; DNA: TGCGCCAGCAGCCAAGATGGCCAGCGAGCTTCCTACGAGCAGTACTTC; CDR3: CASSQDGQRASYEQYF
J: TRBJ2-5; size: NA; D: TRBD1; V: TRBV4-1; DNA: TGCGCCAGCAGCCAAGATCGGGACAGGGGGGAAGAGACCCAGTACTTC; CDR3: CASSQDRDRGEETQYF
J: TRBJ1-1; size: NA; D: NA; V: TRBV19; DNA: TGTGCCAGTAGTACCCGGGGGGGTATGAACACTGAAGCTTTCTTT; CDR3: CASSTRGGMNTEAFF
J: TRBJ1-5; size: NA; D: NA; V: TRBV3-1/TRBV3-2; DNA: TGTGCCAGCAGCCAAACAGGGTCGGGCAATCAGCCCCAGCATTTT; CDR3: CASSQTGSGNQPQHF
J: TRBJ2-2; size: NA; D: TRBD1; V: TRBV5-1; DNA: TGCGCCAGCAGCGTCACAGGGGATAGCGGGGAGCTGTTTTTT; CDR3: CASSVTGDSGELFF
J: TRBJ2-5; size: NA; D: TRBD2; V: TRBV7-2; DNA: TGTGCCAGCAGCTTAGCAGCGGGGCAAGAGACCCAGTACTTC; CDR3: CASSLAAGQETQYF
J: TRBJ2-7; size: once; D: TRBD2; V: TRBV4-2; DNA: TGTGCCAGCAGCACCTCAAGCCCCAGCGGGGCAGGAGGCTTCGACGAGCAGTACTTC; CDR3: CASSTSSPSGAGGFDEQYF
J: TRBJ1-1; size: NA; D: TRBD1; V: TRBV7-6; DNA: TGTGCCAGCAGCTCCAAGACAGGGGGAACGACTGAAGCTTTCTTT; CDR3: CASSSKTGGTTEAFF
J: TRBJ2-1; size: NA; D: TRBD2; V: TRBV7-2; DNA: TGTGCCAGCAGTTCTGAAGCGGGGGGGTACAATGAGCAGTTCTTC; CDR3: CASSSEAGGYNEQFF
J: TRBJ1-1; size: NA; D: NA; V: TRBV5-1; DNA: TGCGCCAGCAGCTTGGAGGGGGAACGAGCTTTCTTT; CDR3: CASSLEGERAFF